Listed here is a single T cell receptor beta chain. This entry comes from a study of long-term antiretroviral therapy in people with HIV. Investigators performed immunoSEQ version v3.0 at survey level. Data came from immunoSEQ multiplex PCR; TCRdb stores just in-frame clones and leaves some out. Among over 40,000 clones listed, approximately 94% were seen once. The sample in question was unsorted PBMCs, obtained 9 to 9.5 years after starting antiretroviral therapy. This sequence was found in a man under 40 with HIV.

The CDR3 sequence is CASEGRNQPQHF. CDR3 bases: TGTGCCAGTGAGGGGCGCAATCAGCCCCAGCATTTT. V is TRBV19 and J is TRBJ1-5; tentative D call: TRBD1 (5 bases). The CDR3 length is 12 residues. Trimming took off 8 bases at V and 2 bases at J, with 7 bases between the two ends. Germline CDR1 LNHDA, CDR2 SQIVND (reference sequence).